This is a list of T cell receptor beta chains from one sample in a study of blood T cell repertoires in COVID-19. The data were produced by immunoSEQ multiplex PCR, yet TCRdb's version contains in-frame clones alone and is incomplete. The data contain 110,000 to 150,000 clones, more than 80% of them singletons. Sequences were obtained from peripheral blood. The receptors here all came from a woman aged 60-75 years with active COVID-19. CDR3s include the opening cysteine and the closing phenylalanine or tryptophan. D genes are given only for firm matches. Clone size, where shown, is once, few, many, or a class for clones that have expanded.

J gene,clone size,V gene,D gene,CDR3 DNA,CDR3 protein
TRBJ2-7,NA,TRBV2,NA,TGTGCCAGCAGTGTGCTCAGGGGTGTTAGCGAGCAGTACTTC,CASSVLRGVSEQYF
TRBJ2-3,NA,TRBV20-1,TRBD2,TGCAGTGCTAGTGGGGGACTAGCGGGAGGGCTAAGCACAGATACGCAGTATTTT,CSASGGLAGGLSTDTQYF
TRBJ2-3,NA,TRBV19,NA,TGTGCCAGTAAGGCAGGGGGCACAGATACGCAGTATTTT,CASKAGGTDTQYF
TRBJ1-5,NA,TRBV28,TRBD1,TGTGCCAGCAGTTTTGGACAGGTTAACAATCAGCCCCAGCATTTT,CASSFGQVNNQPQHF
TRBJ1-2,NA,TRBV7-9,NA,TGTGCCAGCAGCCCAGGGGAGGGGGGCTACACCTTC,CASSPGEGGYTF
TRBJ1-4,NA,TRBV4-3,TRBD1,TGCGCCAGCAGCCCCGGACAGGGCACAACTAATGAAAAACTGTTTTTT,CASSPGQGTTNEKLFF
TRBJ2-7,NA,TRBV6-1,NA,TGTGCCAGCAGTGAAAACCTGTGGCATCGCTACGAGCAGTACTTC,CASSENLWHRYEQYF
TRBJ2-7,NA,TRBV18,NA,TGTGCCAGCTCGGACCACGAAGGGGCCGAGCAGTACTTC,CASSDHEGAEQYF
TRBJ2-7,NA,TRBV7-2,TRBD2,TGTGCCAGCAGCTTAGTCCCGGGTTTGGGACTACCGGGTGAGCAGTACTTC,CASSLVPGLGLPGEQYF
TRBJ2-3,NA,TRBV18,TRBD1,TGTGCCAGCTCACCCAGGGGGCCAACGGTTGTAGCCCATACGCAGTATTTT,CASSPRGPTVVAHTQYF
TRBJ1-1,NA,TRBV7-8,TRBD1,TGTGCCAGCAGCTTACACGGGACAGGGGGTAACACTGAAGCTTTCTTT,CASSLHGTGGNTEAFF
TRBJ2-2,NA,TRBV4-2,TRBD2,TGTGCCAGCAGCCAAGAACAGGCGGGAGGGCTGGGGGAGCTGTTTTTT,CASSQEQAGGLGELFF
TRBJ1-4,NA,TRBV29-1,NA,TGCAGCGTTGAGCGGACAGTCGGAGAAAAACTGTTTTTT,CSVERTVGEKLFF
TRBJ2-1,NA,TRBV11-2,TRBD2,TGTGCCAGCAGCTTAGATCAACTAGCGGGTAGGAATGAGCAGTTCTTC,CASSLDQLAGRNEQFF
TRBJ1-1,many,TRBV5-8,NA,TGTGCCAGCAGACTCGGGGTCAAAGCTTTCTTT,CASRLGVKAFF
TRBJ2-1,NA,TRBV4-2,NA,TGTGCCAGCAGCCAGCCAGCGTCAGACAATGAGCAGTTCTTC,CASSQPASDNEQFF
TRBJ2-1,once,TRBV20-1,TRBD2,TGCAGTGCTATTGACTTTAGCGGGAGATCTAGGAATGAGCAGTTCTTC,CSAIDFSGRSRNEQFF
TRBJ2-7,few,TRBV2,NA,TGTGCCAGCAGTGACCCGGGACACCACGAGCAGTACTTC,CASSDPGHHEQYF
TRBJ2-1,NA,TRBV6-5,NA,TGTGCCAGCACCCTTAGGGAGGCTCCCTACAATGAGCAGTTCTTC,CASTLREAPYNEQFF
TRBJ1-5,NA,TRBV19,NA,TGTGCCAGTAGTGGCCTCGGACAGTTGGGGAATCAGCCCCAGCATTTT,CASSGLGQLGNQPQHF
TRBJ2-3,NA,TRBV25-1,TRBD2,TGTGCCAGCAGTTCGACTAGCGGGAGAGCAGATACGCAGTATTTT,CASSSTSGRADTQYF
TRBJ1-6,NA,TRBV21-1,NA,TGTGCCAGCAGCCACCCTTACCGCCTGGGGGGGTTAAGCTCCTATAATTCACCCCTCCACTTT,CASSHPYRLGGLSSYNSPLHF
TRBJ1-1,NA,TRBV7-2,NA,TGTGCCAGCAGCTTAGCGACAGGGAACACTGAAGCTTTCTTT,CASSLATGNTEAFF
TRBJ2-7,NA,TRBV7-2,TRBD2,TGTGCCAGCAGCTTACCCCGAAGACTAGCGGGGTCCTACGAGCAGTACTTC,CASSLPRRLAGSYEQYF
TRBJ2-7,NA,TRBV2,TRBD1,TGTGCCAGCAGTGGAACCTCGGGACAGCACTCCTACGAGCAGTACTTC,CASSGTSGQHSYEQYF
TRBJ2-2,once,TRBV6-5,TRBD1,TGTGCCAGCAGTTCGACAGGGCACAGCACCGGGGAGCTGTTTTTT,CASSSTGHSTGELFF
TRBJ2-7,NA,TRBV6-2/TRBV6-3,NA,TGTGCCAGCAGTTTGCAGCGAATGCGGGAGCAGTACTTC,CASSLQRMREQYF
TRBJ2-7,NA,TRBV29-1,TRBD1,TGCAGCGCCCAGGGACAGGGGAAGTTAAGCTCCTACGAGCAGTACTTC,CSAQGQGKLSSYEQYF
TRBJ1-2,NA,TRBV2,TRBD1,TGTGCCAGCGGGCGGGGACAGGGGGTTGGAGGCTACACCTTC,CASGRGQGVGGYTF
TRBJ1-5,NA,TRBV7-2,NA,TGTGCCAGCAGCTTACAGGGATTAGGACAGCCCCAGCATTTT,CASSLQGLGQPQHF
TRBJ2-3,NA,TRBV28,TRBD2,TGTGCCAGCAGTCCCGGGGGAGGCGGGAGGTTAGATACGCAGTATTTT,CASSPGGGGRLDTQYF
TRBJ1-2,NA,TRBV7-9,NA,TGTGCCAGCAGCTTAGCGAGCGGGCATACGGGGGGCTACACCTTC,CASSLASGHTGGYTF
TRBJ2-3,NA,TRBV20-1,NA,TGCAGTGCTAGACTCACAGATACGCAGTATTTT,CSARLTDTQYF
TRBJ2-7,NA,TRBV7-9,TRBD1,TGTGCCAGCAGCCCCGGGACAGGGAAGGGAGTGAGCTACGAGCAGTACTTC,CASSPGTGKGVSYEQYF
TRBJ2-7,NA,TRBV3-1/TRBV3-2,TRBD2,TGTGCCAGCAGCCTCGGACTAGCGCGCTCCTACGAGCAGTACTTC,CASSLGLARSYEQYF
TRBJ2-2,once,TRBV18,TRBD2,TGTGCCAGCTCACCGTCACCCCTGACTAGCACGAACACCGGGGAGCTGTTTTTT,CASSPSPLTSTNTGELFF
TRBJ2-7,NA,TRBV27,NA,TGTGCCAGCAGTTGGCGGGGAACAAAGTCCTACGAGCAGTACTTC,CASSWRGTKSYEQYF
TRBJ2-7,NA,TRBV5-1,TRBD2,TGCGCCAGCAGCTTGGCAGGGACTAGCGGGAGCTTATCCTACGAGCAGTACTTC,CASSLAGTSGSLSYEQYF
TRBJ2-5,NA,TRBV6-6,NA,TGTGCCAGCAGTTCTTCAACTATGTTGGCGGGGACCCAGTACTTC,CASSSSTMLAGTQYF
TRBJ2-3,NA,TRBV11-3,TRBD1,TGTGCCAGCAGCCTGGGACAGGGGAGCACAGATACGCAGTATTTT,CASSLGQGSTDTQYF
TRBJ2-7,NA,TRBV27,NA,TGTGCCAGCAGTTTAGCCAGGGGATCCTACGAGCAGTACTTC,CASSLARGSYEQYF
TRBJ2-7,NA,TRBV7-2,NA,TGTGCCAGCAGCTACGATTTTGGGAGTTACGCCTACGAGCAGTACTTC,CASSYDFGSYAYEQYF
TRBJ1-2,NA,TRBV28,NA,TGTGCCAGCAGTTTAAGACAGGCTGGCTACACCTTC,CASSLRQAGYTF
TRBJ2-3,NA,TRBV6-5,TRBD2,TGTGCCAGCAGTCGACTAGCGGGAGGGCCCGATACGCAGTATTTT,CASSRLAGGPDTQYF
TRBJ2-2,once,TRBV29-1,TRBD1,TGCAGCGTTGGGACAGGGGGAACCGGGGAGCTGTTTTTT,CSVGTGGTGELFF
TRBJ1-2,NA,TRBV28,TRBD1,TGTGCCAGCACCATGACGGACAGGGACGTCTATGGCTACACCTTC,CASTMTDRDVYGYTF
TRBJ2-7,NA,TRBV5-4,NA,TGTGCCAGCAGCTTGCGGGGGGCGATTTACGAGCAGTACTTC,CASSLRGAIYEQYF
TRBJ1-2,NA,TRBV5-8,TRBD1,TGTGCCAGCAGCCTCTGGACAGGGAATGGCTACACCTTC,CASSLWTGNGYTF
TRBJ2-5,NA,TRBV11-3,TRBD2,TGTGCCAGCAGCTTACAACTAGCGGGAACGGGGCAAGAGACCCAGTACTTC,CASSLQLAGTGQETQYF
TRBJ2-1,NA,TRBV29-1,NA,TGCAGCGTTAAAAGACTATCCTGGTCCTACAATGAGCAGTTCTTC,CSVKRLSWSYNEQFF
TRBJ2-3,NA,TRBV7-2,NA,TGTGCCAGTGGAGGGTTCAGCACAGATACGCAGTATTTT,CASGGFSTDTQYF
TRBJ2-1,NA,TRBV10-2,NA,TGCGCCAGCCGCGTGGACTCCCCGATCGGTGAGCAGTTCTTC,CASRVDSPIGEQFF